What follows describes a single T cell receptor beta chain. The CDR3 totals 15 residues. CDR1 SGHTA and CDR2 FQGTGA come from the germline V gene. Trimming left V 2 bases short and J 5 bases short, with 15 bases between. How the authors handled the data: Amplification of reference gene primers provided the estimated nucleated cell counts. Produced via immunoSEQ multiplex PCR; TCRdb's table is partial and in-frame only. D and trimming come from the DNA, and the V and J calls and clone size come from that table. The sample shows some 70,000 clones, around 93% of them seen only once. This sample is drawn from a study of blood T cell repertoires in COVID-19. Study-level information: From the United States, Italy and Spain came samples of acute and convalescent COVID-19. T cells, B-cell-depleted T cells, or PBMCs supplied cDNA or gDNA.

The chain combines TRBV7-3 with TRBJ2-5; no reliable D call. This clonotype was obtained from a human donor in a cohort sampled during active COVID-19. Sequencing was carried out using peripheral blood. CDR3 DNA: TGTGCCAGCAGCTTAGGGTCTGCAGGAATGGAGACCCAGTACTTC. It specifies CASSLGSAGMETQYF.